The text below deals with one T cell receptor (beta chain). Its antigen specificity is not known. No qualities accompany the bases; no much larger clone lies one base away. The library was obtained by the immunoSEQ multiplex PCR assay. For the multiplex PCR, a mixture combining 60 forward primers for TCR Vbeta segments and 13 reverse primers for TCR Jbeta segments was used. The CDR3 region of rearranged TCR beta genes was amplified from genomic DNA by a multiplex PCR assay. The amplified TCR beta libraries were sequenced on the Illumina HiSeq System as 87-base-pair reads. The authors' analysis ran thus. A later analysis tallied some 79 million unique TCR beta chains across the 666 repertoires, and 10 million to 11 million of those chains were shared by two or more donors. To remove PCR and sequencing errors, raw reads were error-corrected and collapsed into unique sequences using a nearest-neighbor algorithm that merged closely related sequences. To assign V, D and J gene segments, CDR3 sequences were aligned to IMGT reference sequences. For a sequence to be retained, a match of at least six nucleotides was required to both a V gene segment and a J gene segment. A rearrangement was called productive if the CDR3 had no stop codons and remained in frame with V and J, and every other rearrangement was called non-productive. CDR3 was defined by IMGT convention, running from the second conserved V-encoded cysteine to the conserved J-encoded phenylalanine. The earlier analysis of about 620 of the donors excluded sequences that lacked an unambiguous match to a single V gene segment. In an earlier analysis of 500 to 750 of the donors, V segments were called functional above 56.7% productive rearrangements and were called segregating when the between-donor standard deviation exceeded 5%. A statistical classification framework was built for diagnosing cytomegalovirus status from the catalog of TCR beta chain sequences. In a later analysis, TCR nucleotide sequences were compared against IMGT/GENE-DB human TR gene sequences so that V and J genes could be assigned. A later analysis assigned CDR3 sequences and most-parsimonious VDJ recombination scenarios with the TCRdist pipeline. In a later analysis, each TCR beta chain was defined by its CDR3 amino acid sequence together with its V-gene family, and reads without a unique V-gene family were excluded. To address suspected cross-contamination and a sequencing artifact, a later analysis removed over 500 highly shared, low-generation-probability nucleotide sequences. In a later analysis, a clonal expansion index was calculated for each public chain from normalized within-repertoire ranks of inferred template counts. In a later analysis, generation probabilities were computed using a VDJ recombination model fitted to out-of-frame rearrangements, and the results were checked against IGoR. In a later analysis, TCR-TCR, TCR-HLA and TCR-CMV co-occurrence was scored with hypergeometric tests, and a repertoire-size bias correction was applied to TCR pairs. In a later analysis, false discovery rates were estimated by permuting HLA or CMV assignments 20 times. In a later analysis, co-occurring TCRs were grouped with DBSCAN, and TCRdist sequence similarity was added when clustering was performed within HLA-allele-positive subsets. Co-occurrence clustering excluded repertoires with fewer than 30,000 or more than 120,000 public chains, plus five with anomalous nucleotide sharing. TCRdb mirrors the immuneACCESS table, restricted to in-frame sequences. Some clones are absent from its copies; in checked studies, under half trace to an unresolved V gene, and the reason for the others is unknown. That table gives V, J and clone size, and the DNA gave D and trimming. This sample comprises around 130,000 clones, 75% to 90% of them detected only once. The ten largest account for roughly 3% of the sample.

The cohort was made up of approximately 670 healthy bone marrow donors. At the time of sampling, all cohort members were nominally healthy, though unrecorded immune exposures were likely present. The donor tested CMV seronegative and was one of the 352 seronegative cohort members. A peripheral blood sample was provided by each donor, and peripheral blood mononuclear cells were used for TCR beta sequencing. The Qiagen DNeasy Blood Extraction Kit was used to extract genomic DNA from the blood cell samples. Trimming takes 3 bases from V and 9 bases from J, and the germline ends sit 15 bases apart. Per the germline V gene (reference sequence), GTSNPN is the CDR1 and SVGIG is the CDR2. The CDR3 sequence holds 12 residues, the cysteine and phenylalanine included. Of the read, only the CDR3 DNA is kept; its 36 bases are in frame from base 1. The source of the sample is a study of cytomegalovirus exposure and HLA in healthy donors (dated by TCRdb to the late 2010s). Context from the whole study: An earlier analysis of roughly 500 of the donors reported approximately 260 Gb of sequence data and 100 million to 120 million unique TCR beta sequences obtained from approximately 180 million T cells. Donor age, sex, ethnicity and CMV serostatus were collected together with the repertoire data. In a later genetic analysis, genome-wide SNP genotypes for about three fifths of the roughly 670 donors were used, and that subset was treated as a discovery cohort. In a later analysis, previously published TCR beta repertoires from 666 donors were re-analyzed and high-resolution HLA genotyping was added so that TCR occurrence patterns could be studied. Using immunosequencing, the study profiled T cell repertoires from 500 to 800 subjects and related those repertoires to cytomegalovirus serostatus. All discovery cohort repertoires had been generated using a single sequencing platform. The study aimed to test whether cataloging public T cell receptors could reveal signatures of past pathogen exposure. To predict cytomegalovirus infection status, the study combined high-throughput TCR immunosequencing, statistical association of individual TCRs with disease status, and machine learning. Roughly five DR-DQ haplotypes were handled as single units for association and clustering, since linkage in the cohort was strong. The number of donors typed differed by locus, with roughly 620-630 for A, B, C, DRB1 and DQB1, more than 500 for DQA1, under 610 for DPA1, and some 470 for DPB1. A separate validation cohort of 100 to 150 different subjects was used in addition to the roughly 640-subject first cohort. Roughly 300 gigabases of sequencing data and around 87 million unique TCR sequences were included in an early release covering roughly 700 HLA-typed donors. To decide whether each TCR beta V gene segment behaved as functional or pseudogenic, an earlier analysis of some 600 of the donors relied on high-throughput TCR beta sequencing. HLA typing covered class I and class II loci at four-digit resolution. Rather than using new phenotypic data, the later analysis identified candidate immune exposures from TCR beta sequences and from how often those sequences occurred across donors. Of the 398 genotyped donors, approximately 83% fell in the genetic ancestry cluster associated with self-reported Caucasian donors. Among about 370 genotyped donors of the cohort, an average of approximately 200,000 unique TCR beta nucleotide sequences was sequenced per donor, of which approximately 19% were non-productive. What the research found in general, with its limitations: The 87-base-pair reads could not distinguish some IMGT-functional V segments, including TRBV6-2 and TRBV6-3, so those segments were excluded. V-gene and J-gene trimming of TCR beta chains was associated with a missense DCLRE1C variant in a later genetic analysis, and the association was replicated in an independent cohort. Linkage disequilibrium might explain the correlated functional status among segregating V segments, but an unknown experimental factor could not be ruled out. According to a later analysis, TCR association rates differed among HLA loci, with DRB1 alleles showing the most associated TCRs and HLA-C alleles showing the fewest. According to a later genetic analysis, donors in an Asian-associated ancestry cluster had fewer N-insertions in productive TCRs than the approximately 670-donor mean. Only TCR beta chains were sequenced in this cohort, and the absence of alpha or paired-chain data limited detectable features. A later analysis found that HLA-associated TCR beta chains were more clonally expanded and had lower generation probabilities than equally common non-associated chains. Strong co-occurrence of HLA alleles, especially DR and DQ, made assigning TCR associations to individual alleles difficult. Three of the identified cytomegalovirus-associated TCR beta chains were confirmed in vitro to be specific for cytomegalovirus antigens. A total of fewer than 200 TCR beta chains were listed by the study as associated with cytomegalovirus. Presence/absence analyses assumed roughly uniform sequencing depth across donors, an assumption that may not hold. Specific HLA alleles were associated with about 17,000 TCR beta sequences at a false discovery rate of 0.05 in a later analysis. A cluster of highly shared sequence variants was judged likely to represent a technical artifact of the sequencing pipeline. According to a later analysis, most CMV-associated TCR beta chains appeared to be HLA-restricted, and the HLA associations seemed to be driven largely by CMV exposure. The classifier was reported to diagnose cytomegalovirus status with high specificity and sensitivity in both the original and validation cohorts. Because counts were too low, some 17 rarely observed V segments, including chromosome 9 orphons, were left out of the earlier analysis of approximately 500 of the donors. Because HLA typing was unavailable for some donors at each locus, only the typed subset was used in association tests. A further reported finding was that TCR beta sequences accurately predicted the HLA-A and HLA-B alleles for most subjects in the first cohort. The authors suggested that the approach could potentially be extended to other disease states and immunological phenotypes. Across donors, most TCR sequences were observed very rarely, whereas some public TCRs were present in many individuals. A later analysis reported that several top co-occurrence clusters appeared linked to parvovirus B19, influenza, CMV and Epstein-Barr virus. For the cohort, immune exposure information was limited to CMV serostatus. Broadly in line with IMGT annotations, most TCR beta V segments showed up in productive rearrangements about 87% or about 30% of the time in an earlier analysis of roughly 590 of the donors.

Rearrangement joined TRBV30 to TRBJ2-7, with the D gene not confidently named. Sequencing input: PBMCs. This TCR came from a male donor in good health and CMV-seronegative. CDR3 region: CAWRGPSEGQYF. The DNA sequence is given as TGTGCCTGGAGGGGCCCTTCGGAAGGGCAGTACTTC.